The rows below give T cell receptor beta chains drawn from one sample of a study of radiotherapy plus CTLA-4 blockade in lung cancer. This table comes from immunoSEQ multiplex PCR, and its TCRdb copy is limited to in-frame clones, with some not included. The sample yields around 70,000 clones, roughly 87% seen once. The specimen was peripheral blood, collected from a patient treated with radiotherapy plus ipilimumab. The receptors shown here come from a human donor with non-small cell lung cancer that progressed on radiotherapy plus ipilimumab. Both conserved end residues are part of each CDR3. D genes are given only for firm matches. Clone size is not always given. Where it is, it says once, few, many or a class for expanded clones.

abundance: once
v_gene: TRBV9
j_gene: TRBJ2-1
d_gene: TRBD2
CDR3nt: TGTGCCAGCAGTGCTATAGCGGGAGCCTACAATGAGCAGTTCTTC
CDR3aa: CASSAIAGAYNEQFF

abundance: -
v_gene: TRBV5-1
j_gene: TRBJ2-5
d_gene: -
CDR3nt: TGCGCCAGCAGCTTGGTTCCAATGGGGGCTAGCGGACCACAAGAGACCCAGTACTTC
CDR3aa: CASSLVPMGASGPQETQYF

abundance: once
v_gene: TRBV28
j_gene: TRBJ1-5
d_gene: -
CDR3nt: TGTGCCAGCAGTTTAATCCGGAGCAATCAGCCCCAGCATTTT
CDR3aa: CASSLIRSNQPQHF

abundance: -
v_gene: TRBV5-1
j_gene: TRBJ2-7
d_gene: -
CDR3nt: TGCGCCAGCAGCTTTGCCCCGTCGGCCGAGCAGTACTTC
CDR3aa: CASSFAPSAEQYF

abundance: once
v_gene: TRBV2
j_gene: TRBJ1-5
d_gene: -
CDR3nt: TGTGCCAGCAGATTAAGCAATCAGCCCCAGCATTTT
CDR3aa: CASRLSNQPQHF

abundance: -
v_gene: TRBV7-6
j_gene: TRBJ1-1
d_gene: -
CDR3nt: TGTGCCAGCAGCTTAGGAGAGCCCCCCACTGAAGCTTTCTTT
CDR3aa: CASSLGEPPTEAFF

abundance: few
v_gene: TRBV6-5
j_gene: TRBJ1-5
d_gene: TRBD1
CDR3nt: TGTGCCAGCAGTTACGGACAGGGGACGGGGCAGCCCCAGCATTTT
CDR3aa: CASSYGQGTGQPQHF

abundance: -
v_gene: TRBV29-1
j_gene: TRBJ1-1
d_gene: TRBD1
CDR3nt: TGCAGCGTAACAGGGGGCGGCACTGAAGCTTTCTTT
CDR3aa: CSVTGGGTEAFF

abundance: few
v_gene: TRBV6-1
j_gene: TRBJ2-7
d_gene: -
CDR3nt: TGTGCCAGCAGTGAAGGCCCGGGCGGGGCGGCGAGGGACGAGCAGTACTTC
CDR3aa: CASSEGPGGAARDEQYF

abundance: -
v_gene: TRBV7-8
j_gene: TRBJ1-2
d_gene: -
CDR3nt: TGTGCCAGCAGCTCAGGGACGACTCGGAAAGACTACACCTTC
CDR3aa: CASSSGTTRKDYTF

abundance: -
v_gene: TRBV7-9
j_gene: TRBJ1-2
d_gene: -
CDR3nt: TGTGCCAGCAGCCCAGAGAACAGGGACGGCTACACCTTC
CDR3aa: CASSPENRDGYTF

abundance: few
v_gene: TRBV7-9
j_gene: TRBJ1-5
d_gene: -
CDR3nt: TGTGCCAGCAGCTTCGAGGGTAGCAATCAGCCCCAGCATTTT
CDR3aa: CASSFEGSNQPQHF

abundance: -
v_gene: TRBV7-3
j_gene: TRBJ2-3
d_gene: TRBD2
CDR3nt: TGTGCCAGCAGCTTCGAAGCGGGAGACTCGGATACGCAGTATTTT
CDR3aa: CASSFEAGDSDTQYF

abundance: -
v_gene: TRBV5-1
j_gene: TRBJ2-5
d_gene: -
CDR3nt: TGCGCCAGCAGCTCGATAGTTGCGGCAGAGACCCAGTACTTC
CDR3aa: CASSSIVAAETQYF

abundance: -
v_gene: TRBV28
j_gene: TRBJ2-1
d_gene: -
CDR3nt: TGTGCCAGCAGTGAACAGGGAGCCCTCTACAATGAGCAGTTCTTC
CDR3aa: CASSEQGALYNEQFF

abundance: -
v_gene: TRBV7-8
j_gene: TRBJ2-7
d_gene: -
CDR3nt: TGTGCCAGCAGTCCGAGGGCGTACGAGCAGTACTTC
CDR3aa: CASSPRAYEQYF

abundance: few
v_gene: TRBV2
j_gene: TRBJ2-3
d_gene: TRBD1
CDR3nt: TGTGCCAGCAGACTGGGACAGGGGCGCTCAGATACGCAGTATTTT
CDR3aa: CASRLGQGRSDTQYF

abundance: -
v_gene: TRBV5-1
j_gene: TRBJ1-1
d_gene: TRBD1
CDR3nt: TGCGCCAGCAGCACCTCCGGGACAGGGAGGACTGAAGCTTTCTTT
CDR3aa: CASSTSGTGRTEAFF

abundance: -
v_gene: TRBV30
j_gene: TRBJ1-2
d_gene: TRBD1
CDR3nt: TGTGCCTGGAGGATACCGCTCGGGACAGAGTATGGCTACACCTTC
CDR3aa: CAWRIPLGTEYGYTF

abundance: -
v_gene: TRBV5-6
j_gene: TRBJ1-2
d_gene: TRBD1
CDR3nt: TGTGCCAGCAGCTTGGTTGGGACAGGGGTGAATGGCTACACCTTC
CDR3aa: CASSLVGTGVNGYTF

abundance: -
v_gene: TRBV29-1
j_gene: TRBJ1-2
d_gene: TRBD1
CDR3nt: TGCAGCGTCCAAGCCACAGGGGGTTCTAACTATGGCTACACCTTC
CDR3aa: CSVQATGGSNYGYTF

abundance: -
v_gene: TRBV4-1
j_gene: TRBJ1-2
d_gene: -
CDR3nt: TGCGCCAGCAGCCAAATAAATCGGGATGGCTACACCTTC
CDR3aa: CASSQINRDGYTF

abundance: -
v_gene: TRBV28
j_gene: TRBJ1-4
d_gene: -
CDR3nt: TGTGCCACCGGGGCAGGGGTTTTAGAAAAACTGTTTTTT
CDR3aa: CATGAGVLEKLFF

abundance: once
v_gene: TRBV30
j_gene: TRBJ2-3
d_gene: -
CDR3nt: TGTGCCTGGAGTGGAGGGGCGGGAAGGGCAGATACGCAGTATTTT
CDR3aa: CAWSGGAGRADTQYF